This T cell receptor beta chain was recorded in a study of T cell repertoires in cytomegalovirus infection. Looking at the study overall: CMV infection and matching HLA type were both indicated by public TCR beta signatures.

Germline V gene sequence: CDR1 SGHRS, CDR2 YFSETQ. The V gene lost 9 bases and the J gene lost 5 bases, with 17 bases spanning the gap. The CDR3 runs to 14 residues. TCRdb re-called the reads through MiXCR, storing one row per CDR3 protein. The repertoire consists of some 680,000 distinct CDR3 sequences, with less than 40% occurring once and the leading ten covering 2.8%. This sequence joins TRBV5-1 and TRBJ2-2; weak D call: TRBD1 (7 bases). Sequencing input: PBMCs. The receptor comes from a human donor in good health (CMV status not recorded). Some clones in this sample may be carry-over from other donors' samples. CDR3 residues: CATRQGGRTGELFF. As DNA, the CDR3 is TGCGCCACCCGCCAGGGGGGTAGAACCGGGGAGCTGTTTTTT.